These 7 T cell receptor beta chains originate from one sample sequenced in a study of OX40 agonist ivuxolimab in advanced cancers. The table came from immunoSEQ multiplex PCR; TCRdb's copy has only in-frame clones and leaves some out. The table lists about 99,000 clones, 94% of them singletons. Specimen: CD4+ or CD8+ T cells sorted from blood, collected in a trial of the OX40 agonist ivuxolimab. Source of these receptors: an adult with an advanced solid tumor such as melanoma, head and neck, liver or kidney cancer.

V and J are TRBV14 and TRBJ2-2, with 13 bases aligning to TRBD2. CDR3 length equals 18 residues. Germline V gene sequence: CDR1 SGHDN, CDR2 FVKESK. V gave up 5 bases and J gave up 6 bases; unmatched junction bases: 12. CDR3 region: CASSSRRTSGRVAGELFF. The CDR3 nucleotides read TGTGCCAGCAGCTCACGGAGGACTAGCGGGAGAGTCGCCGGGGAGCTGTTTTTT.

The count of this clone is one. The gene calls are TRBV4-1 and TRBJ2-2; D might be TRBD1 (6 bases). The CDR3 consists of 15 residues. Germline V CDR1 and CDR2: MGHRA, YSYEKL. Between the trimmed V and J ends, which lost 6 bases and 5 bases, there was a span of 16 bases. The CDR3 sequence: CASRWGRGDTGELFF. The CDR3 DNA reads TGCGCCAGCAGGTGGGGCAGGGGTGATACCGGGGAGCTGTTTTTT.

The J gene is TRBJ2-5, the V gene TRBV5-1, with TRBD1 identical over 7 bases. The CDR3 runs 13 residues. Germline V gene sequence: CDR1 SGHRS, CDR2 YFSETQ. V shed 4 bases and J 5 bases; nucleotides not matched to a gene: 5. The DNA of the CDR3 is TGCGCCAGCAGCCCGGGACAGATGGAGACCCAGTACTTC. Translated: CASSPGQMETQYF.

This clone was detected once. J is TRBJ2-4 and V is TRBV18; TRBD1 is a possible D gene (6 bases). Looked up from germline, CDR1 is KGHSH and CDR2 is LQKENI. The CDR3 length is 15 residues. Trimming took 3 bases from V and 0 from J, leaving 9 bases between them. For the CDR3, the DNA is TGTGCCAGCTCACCGGGGGCGGGAGCCAAAAACATTCAGTACTTC. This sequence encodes CASSPGAGAKNIQYF.

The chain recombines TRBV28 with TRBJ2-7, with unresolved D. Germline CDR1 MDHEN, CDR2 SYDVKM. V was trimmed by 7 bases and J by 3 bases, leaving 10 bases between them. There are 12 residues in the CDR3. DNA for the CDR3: TGTGCCAGCACCCTGGGGAACTACGAGCAGTACTTC. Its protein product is CASTLGNYEQYF.

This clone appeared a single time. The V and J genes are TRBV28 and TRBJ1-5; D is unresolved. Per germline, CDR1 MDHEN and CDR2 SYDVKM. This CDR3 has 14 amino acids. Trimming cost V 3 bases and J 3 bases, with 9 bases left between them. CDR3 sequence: CASSFAVFNQPQHF. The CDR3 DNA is TGTGCCAGCAGTTTCGCAGTTTTCAATCAGCCCCAGCATTTT.

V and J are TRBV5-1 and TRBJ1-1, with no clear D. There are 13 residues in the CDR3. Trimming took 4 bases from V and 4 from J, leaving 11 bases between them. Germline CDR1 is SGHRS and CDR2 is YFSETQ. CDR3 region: CASSLSLPTEAFF. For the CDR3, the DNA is TGCGCCAGCAGCCTCAGTTTACCCACTGAAGCTTTCTTT.